Below, 25 T cell receptor beta chains from the same sample are listed, as sequenced in a study of blood T cell repertoires in COVID-19. Method: immunoSEQ multiplex PCR; TCRdb's copy keeps in-frame clones and lacks some. Of roughly 37,000 clones in the sample, 85% were seen once. The sequenced sample was peripheral blood. Source of these receptors: a human donor in a cohort sampled during active COVID-19.

This clone was seen more than once but under ten times. J is TRBJ1-2 and V is TRBV7-6, with TRBD1 matching over 7 bases. J was trimmed by 10 bases and V by 1 base; bases with no gene match: 6. The CDR3 spans 13 residues. In germline, CDR1 is SGHVS, CDR2 FNYEAQ. The CDR3 DNA reads as TGTGCCAGCAGCTTAGAACAGGGGCTACACTACACCTTC. It translates to CASSLEQGLHYTF.

The V call is TRBV7-2, the J call TRBJ2-5; TRBD2 agrees at 8 bases. The CDR3 spans 14 residues. Germline V gene lookup returns CDR1 SGHTA and CDR2 FQGNSA. The V and J ends lost 5 bases and 1 base, in that order; junction bases with no gene match: 3. The CDR3 is CASSITSGQETQYF. CDR3 DNA sequence: TGTGCCAGCAGCATTACTAGCGGCCAAGAGACCCAGTACTTC. Drawing the rest from reference TRBV7-2 and TRBJ2-5, the complete variable domain is GAGVSQSPSNKVTEKGKDVELRCDPISGHTALYWYRQSLGQGLEFLIYFQGNSAPDKSGLPSDRFSAERTGGSVSTLTIQRTQQEDSAVYLCASSITSGQETQYFGPGTRLLVL.

The CDR3 protein is CASSLPRREGTEAFF. The CDR3 bases are TGTGCCAGCAGCTTACCACGCCGGGAGGGCACTGAAGCTTTCTTT. The chain joins TRBV7-9 to TRBJ1-1; no reliable D call. V was trimmed by 2 bases and J by 4 bases, leaving 14 bases between them. Germline V gives CDR1 SEHNR, CDR2 FQNEAQ (reference sequence). The CDR3 loop spans 15 amino acids.

A word on this clone: No DNA is shown, since the ends of the CDR3 on it are uncertain; the CDR3 is the one TCRdb lists. The chain uses TRBV7-9 and TRBJ2-7; TRBD1, as called in the table, went unchecked against the DNA. Germline-derived CDR1 and CDR2 are SEHNR and FQNEAQ (reference sequence). The CDR3 is made up of 13 amino acids, end residues included. CDR3 residues: CASSLGIWGTGSF.

This chain links TRBV2 with TRBJ1-1; D is perhaps TRBD1 (5 bases). The germline CDR1 and CDR2 sequences are SNHLY and FYNNEI. Trimming pared 1 base from V and 4 bases from J, leaving 13 bases between. The CDR3 is 15 amino acids. CDR3 coding DNA: TGTGCCAGCAGTGAAGTAGGCGGGGACGGCACTGAAGCTTTCTTT. Translating gives CASSEVGGDGTEAFF.

V usage is TRBV7-8 and J usage is TRBJ2-2, with D uncertain. The V end lost 1 base, the J end lost 7 bases, and 10 bases lay between the germline ends. Germline V gives CDR1 SGHVS, CDR2 FQNEAQ. The CDR3 has 14 amino acids. The CDR3 loop reads CASSLVALYGELFF. CDR3 DNA sequence: TGTGCCAGCAGCTTAGTGGCCCTGTACGGGGAGCTGTTTTTT.

CDR3 protein: CASSYSRGQLAYEQYF. The CDR3 DNA is TGTGCCAGCAGTTACTCAAGGGGGCAGCTTGCCTACGAGCAGTACTTC. V gene TRBV6-5 combines with J gene TRBJ2-7; TRBD1 matches 7 bases. Per germline, CDR1 MNHEY and CDR2 SVGAGI. This CDR3 contains 16 residues. The ends lost 0 bases at V and 2 bases at J; junction bases unmatched: 7.

The chain links TRBV4-2 to TRBJ2-7; maybe TRBD2 (5 bases). This CDR3 has 15 residues. Germline V gene data show CDR1 as LGHNA and CDR2 as YNFKEQ. The ends were cut back, 0 bases at V and 0 bases at J, with 9 bases in the middle. The CDR3 region is CASSQDLGSSYEQYF. For the CDR3, the DNA is TGTGCCAGCAGCCAAGATCTTGGGAGCTCCTACGAGCAGTACTTC.

This chain uses TRBV7-9 with TRBJ1-4; 8 bases are a match to TRBD1. J was trimmed by 5 bases and V by 5 bases; bases with no gene match: 4. There are 14 residues in the CDR3. Germline V lookup: CDR1 SEHNR, CDR2 FQNEAQ (reference sequence). CDR3 amino acids: CASSRGQANEKLFF. The CDR3 bases are TGTGCCAGCAGCCGGGGACAGGCAAATGAAAAACTGTTTTTT. Supplemented by reference TRBV7-9 and TRBJ1-4, the full variable domain reads DTGVSQNPRHKITKRGQNVTFRCDPISEHNRLYWYRQTLGQGPEFLTYFQNEAQLEKSRLLSDRFSAERPKGSFSTLEIQRTEQGDSAMYLCASSRGQANEKLFFGSGTQLSVL.

This clone was seen only a few times. V and J are TRBV18 and TRBJ1-5; 7 bases agree with TRBD1. The ends lost 3 bases at V and 7 bases at J; junction bases unmatched: 6. The CDR3 length is 14 residues. Germline-derived CDR1 and CDR2 are KGHSH and LQKENI. The CDR3 protein is CASSPTQGDQPQHF. The CDR3 DNA is TGTGCCAGCTCACCCACGCAGGGGGACCAGCCCCAGCATTTT.

V gene TRBV5-4 combines with J gene TRBJ1-1; 11 bases agree with TRBD1. Germline V lookup: CDR1 SGHNT, CDR2 YYREEE (reference sequence). The CDR3 is made up of 14 amino acids. After removal of 4 bases from V and 5 bases from J, the junction contained 4 bases not matched to a gene. CDR3 sequence (DNA): TGTGCCAGCAGCGGACAGGGGGCTGGGACTGAAGCTTTCTTT. Translating it yields CASSGQGAGTEAFF.

This rearrangement joins TRBV5-1 to TRBJ2-1; 7 positions agree with TRBD1. Germline CDR1 reads SGHRS; CDR2 reads YFSETQ. This CDR3 spans 14 amino acids. V shed 4 bases, J shed 5 bases, and the junction held 6 bases outside the gene matches. Here the CDR3 DNA reads TGCGCCAGCAGCATGGGACAGTCGAACAATGAGCAGTTCTTC. Amino acids: CASSMGQSNNEQFF.

V usage is TRBV19 and J usage is TRBJ2-2; 7 nucleotides agree with TRBD2. In germline, CDR1 is LNHDA, CDR2 SQIVND (reference sequence). The length of the CDR3 is 13 residues. Trimming took 3 bases from V and 5 from J; bases not matched to a gene: 0. The CDR3 nucleotides are TGTGCCAGTAGTATGGGAGGGACCGGGGAGCTGTTTTTT. Encoded protein: CASSMGGTGELFF.

This clone appeared once. The chain is built from TRBV10-3 and TRBJ2-7, with D perhaps matching TRBD2 (7 bases). Trimming removed 8 bases at V and 4 bases at J, with 15 bases between. Germline V gene data show CDR1 as ENHRY and CDR2 as SYGVKD. There are 13 residues in the CDR3. Written as DNA, the CDR3 is TGTGCCATCGGGGAGGGGGGGCTGTACGAGCAGTACTTC. Translation: CAIGEGGLYEQYF.

In DNA, the CDR3 is TGTGCCAGCAGCCCCCAGGCAGGGGGTAATAGCAATCAGCCCCAGCATTTT. This codes for CASSPQAGGNSNQPQHF. The V gene is TRBV4-2, the J gene TRBJ1-5; 7 bases agree with TRBD1. The CDR3 consists of 17 residues. Germline assignment: CDR1 LGHNA and CDR2 YNFKEQ. V gave up 4 bases and J gave up 0 bases; unmatched junction bases: 9.

This rearrangement joins TRBV9 to TRBJ1-2; D possibly corresponds to TRBD1 (6 bases). V was clipped by 6 bases and J by 3 bases, with 9 bases between them. The germline V gene encodes CDR1 SGDLS and CDR2 YYNGEE. CDR3 length equals 12 residues. The DNA for the CDR3 is TGTGCCAGCATACAGGGAGACTATGGCTACACCTTC. Translated: CASIQGDYGYTF.

The chain carries TRBV5-4 and TRBJ2-5; D might be TRBD2 (5 bases). Germline CDR1 reads SGHNT; CDR2 reads YYREEE (reference sequence). V was pared by 5 bases and J by 4 bases, with 18 bases between. The CDR3 has 15 amino acids. The CDR3 sequence: CASSLGRGDGETQYF. In DNA, the CDR3 is TGTGCCAGCAGTTTAGGTCGGGGTGACGGAGAGACCCAGTACTTC.

The chain couples TRBV2 to TRBJ1-2, with TRBD1 matching 8 bases. Germline-derived CDR1 and CDR2 are SNHLY and FYNNEI. J lost 0 bases, V lost 3 bases, and 3 bases had no gene match. This CDR3 contains 15 residues. The CDR3: CASSEGQVPNYGYTF. Here the CDR3 DNA reads TGTGCCAGCAGTGAGGGACAGGTTCCTAACTATGGCTACACCTTC.

The J gene is TRBJ2-7, the V gene TRBV4-2, with 9 bases that match TRBD2. The V and J ends lost 0 bases and 2 bases, in that order; junction bases with no gene match: 8. Germline CDR1 and CDR2: LGHNA and YNFKEQ. The CDR3 sequence is 17 residues long. The CDR3 DNA reads TGTGCCAGCAGCCAAGATCACCAGCGGGGGGCAACCTACGAGCAGTACTTC. Translation gives CASSQDHQRGATYEQYF.

The chain is built from TRBV5-5 and TRBJ2-7, with TRBD2 as a possible D gene (6 bases). Germline values: CDR1 SGHKS, CDR2 YYEKEE (reference sequence). The V gene lost 3 bases and the J gene lost 3 bases, with 25 bases spanning the gap. The CDR3 consists of 18 residues. CDR3 region: CASSSSSAPGRGFYEQYF. The CDR3 nucleotides are TGTGCCAGCAGCTCAAGTTCAGCCCCTGGTCGGGGGTTCTACGAGCAGTACTTC.

This chain uses TRBV18 with TRBJ1-1; 11 bases fit TRBD1. The CDR3 has 13 amino acids. Germline CDR1 and CDR2: KGHSH and LQKENI. The V segment lost 6 bases and the J segment 10 bases; nucleotides outside the gene matches: 7. DNA of the CDR3: TGTGCCAGCTCCCAAGGACAGGGGGCGGGAGCTTTCTTT. It is translated as CASSQGQGAGAFF.

The gene calls are TRBV6-2 or TRBV6-3 and TRBJ2-1; 8 bases are shared with TRBD2. Germline V gives CDR1 MNHEY, CDR2 SVGEGT. V was clipped by 5 bases and J by 9 bases; unmatched bases: 9. The CDR3 contains 14 residues. The CDR3 DNA follows: TGTGCCAGCAGTCGGGGGGGCCTTTCGGGTGAGCAGTTCTTC. Protein: CASSRGGLSGEQFF.

The chain has TRBV4-3 and TRBJ1-3; D possibly corresponds to TRBD1 (6 bases). The germline V gene encodes CDR1 LGHNA and CDR2 YSLEER. V lost 4 bases and J lost 0, with 13 bases in between. The CDR3 loop spans 16 amino acids. This CDR3 is CASSRYRETSGNTIYF. The CDR3 region has the DNA TGCGCCAGCAGCCGTTACAGGGAGACCTCTGGAAACACCATATATTTT.

This chain uses TRBV6-2 or TRBV6-3 with TRBJ2-6; 7 bases agree with TRBD2. The CDR3 loop spans 15 amino acids. V shed 7 bases, J shed 0 bases, and the junction held 3 bases outside the gene matches. Germline V gene data show CDR1 as MNHEY and CDR2 as SVGEGT. DNA of the CDR3: TGTGCCAGCACCCCGGGGGGCTCTGGGGCCAACGTCCTGACTTTC. Protein: CASTPGGSGANVLTF.

This rearrangement joins TRBV6-4 to TRBJ1-1, with 8 bases matching TRBD1. J was trimmed by 1 base and V by 6 bases; bases with no gene match: 1. CDR1 is MRHNA and CDR2 is SNTAGT in the germline V gene. The CDR3 length is 13 residues. CDR3 region: CASRQGGNTEAFF. The CDR3, as DNA: TGTGCCAGCAGACAGGGGGGGAACACTGAAGCTTTCTTT.